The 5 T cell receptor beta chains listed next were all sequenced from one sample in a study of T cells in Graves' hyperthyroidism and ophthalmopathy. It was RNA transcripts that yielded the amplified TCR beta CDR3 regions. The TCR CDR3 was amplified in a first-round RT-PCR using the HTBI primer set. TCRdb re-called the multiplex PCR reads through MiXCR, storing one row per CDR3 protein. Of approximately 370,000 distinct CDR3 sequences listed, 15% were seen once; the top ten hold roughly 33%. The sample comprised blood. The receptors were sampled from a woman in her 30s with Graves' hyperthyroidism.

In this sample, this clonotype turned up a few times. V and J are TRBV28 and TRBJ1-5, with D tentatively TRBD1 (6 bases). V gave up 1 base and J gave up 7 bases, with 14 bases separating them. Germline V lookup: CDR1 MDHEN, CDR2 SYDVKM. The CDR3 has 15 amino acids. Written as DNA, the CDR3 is TGTGCCAGCAGTTTATCCCCCCAGGGGTACCAGCCCCAGCATTTT. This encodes CASSLSPQGYQPQHF.

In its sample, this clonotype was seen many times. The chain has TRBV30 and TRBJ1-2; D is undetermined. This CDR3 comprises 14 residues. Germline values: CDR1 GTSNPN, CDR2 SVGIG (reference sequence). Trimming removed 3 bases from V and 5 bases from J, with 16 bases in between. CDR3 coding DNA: TGTGCCTGGAGCGCCGGGCCCCTGGGGTATGGCTACACCTTC. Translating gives CAWSAGPLGYGYTF. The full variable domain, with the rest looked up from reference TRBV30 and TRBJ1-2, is SQTIHQWPATLVQPVGSPLSLECTVEGTSNPNLYWYRQAAGRGLQLLFYSVGIGQISSEVPQNLSASRPQDRQFILSSKKLLLSDSGFYLCAWSAGPLGYGYTFGSGTRLTVV.

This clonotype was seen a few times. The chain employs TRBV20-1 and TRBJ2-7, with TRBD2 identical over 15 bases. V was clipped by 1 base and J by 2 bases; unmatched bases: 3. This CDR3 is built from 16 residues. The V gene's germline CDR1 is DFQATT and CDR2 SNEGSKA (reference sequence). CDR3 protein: CSARGTSGRAAYEQYF. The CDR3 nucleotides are TGCAGTGCTAGAGGGACTAGCGGGAGGGCGGCCTACGAGCAGTACTTC.

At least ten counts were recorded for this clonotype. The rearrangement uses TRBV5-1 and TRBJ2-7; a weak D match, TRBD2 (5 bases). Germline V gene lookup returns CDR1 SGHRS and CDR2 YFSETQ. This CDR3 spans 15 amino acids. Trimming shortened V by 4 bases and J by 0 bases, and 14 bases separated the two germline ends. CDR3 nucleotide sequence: TGCGCCAGCAGCCCCGCCGGGATGAGCTCCTACGAGCAGTACTTC. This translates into CASSPAGMSSYEQYF.

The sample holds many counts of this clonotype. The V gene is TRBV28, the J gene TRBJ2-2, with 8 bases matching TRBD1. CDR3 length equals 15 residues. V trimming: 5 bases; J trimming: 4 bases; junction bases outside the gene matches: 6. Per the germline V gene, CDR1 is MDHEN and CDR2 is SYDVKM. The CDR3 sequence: CASSPGQGSTGELFF. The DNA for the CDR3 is TGTGCCAGCAGTCCCGGACAGGGCAGCACCGGGGAGCTGTTTTTT.